Shown below are 27 T cell receptor beta chains from a single sample sequenced in a study of T cell responses to AZD1222 COVID-19 vaccine. Sequencing used immunoSEQ multiplex PCR; TCRdb keeps in-frame clones, though not all of them. The sample lists over 100,000 clones, approximately 89% occurring once. Source: peripheral blood, taken 28 days after the second AZD1222 dose. The origin of the receptors is an adult who received the AZD1222 COVID-19 vaccine.

J is TRBJ1-2 and V is TRBV29-1; 8 positions match TRBD1. The CDR3 extends over 14 amino acids. With V trimmed by 6 bases and J by 8 bases, 14 bases remained unmatched. The V gene's germline CDR1 is SQVTM and CDR2 ANQGSEA. The CDR3: CSVGEAGGAGGYTF. The DNA of the CDR3 is TGCAGCGTGGGTGAGGCAGGGGGCGCGGGGGGCTACACCTTC. Full variable domain (rest looked up from reference TRBV29-1 and TRBJ1-2): SAVISQKPSRDICQRGTSLTIQCQVDSQVTMMFWYRQQPGQSLTLIATANQGSEATYESGFVIDKFPISRPNLTFSTLTVSNMSPEDSSIYLCSVGEAGGAGGYTFGSGTRLTVV.

The CDR3 DNA reads TGTGCCAGCAGTAGAGTTGGGGGGACCATGGGTAATGAAAAACTGTTTTTT. Translating gives CASSRVGGTMGNEKLFF. The chain carries TRBV2 and TRBJ1-4; D perhaps matches TRBD1 (5 bases). Between the trimmed V and J ends, which lost 5 bases and 4 bases, there was a span of 20 bases. The germline V gene has CDR1 SNHLY and CDR2 FYNNEI. The length of the CDR3 is 17 residues.

For this clone: One end of the junction does not line up with germline, which may come from a read error. The V call is TRBV6-6, the J call TRBJ1-5; 9 positions agree with TRBD1. The CDR3 has 14 residues. Germline V gene sequence: CDR1 MNHNY, CDR2 SVGAGI (reference sequence). The CDR3 bases are TGTGCCAGCAGTTACACAGGGGGCAAGCAGCCCCAGCATTTT. Protein: CASSYTGGKQPQHF.

This clone was seen a single time. V gene TRBV6-5 combines with J gene TRBJ1-4; D might be TRBD1 (5 bases). V was pared by 9 bases and J by 9 bases, with 17 bases between. Germline V lookup: CDR1 MNHEY, CDR2 SVGAGI. This CDR3 is 13 amino acids long. The CDR3 bases are TGTGCCAGTTTACAGGCGAATGGAAAAAAACTGTTTTTT. Amino acids: CASLQANGKKLFF.

The chain has TRBV9 and TRBJ2-1; D is possibly TRBD2 (5 bases). The CDR3 contains 16 residues. The germline V gene encodes CDR1 SGDLS and CDR2 YYNGEE. V was pared by 4 bases and J by 9 bases, with 23 bases between. DNA for the CDR3: TGTGCCAGCAGCCCGACCAATTCCCTTAGTGGAGGTGAGCAGTTCTTC. Its protein is CASSPTNSLSGGEQFF.

This rearrangement joins TRBV5-5 to TRBJ1-2, with D tentatively TRBD1 (5 bases). The germline V and J ends were trimmed by 6 bases and 5 bases, with 14 bases remaining between them. Germline assignment: CDR1 SGHKS and CDR2 YYEKEE (reference sequence). CDR3 length: 13 amino acids. CDR3 protein: CASNRDGSYGYTF. The CDR3 DNA reads TGTGCCAGCAACCGGGACGGCTCGTATGGCTACACCTTC.

The chain has TRBV4-1 and TRBJ2-6; D is perhaps TRBD2 (5 bases). V was pared by 5 bases and J by 2 bases, with 10 bases between. This CDR3 is built from 15 residues. Germline CDR1 and CDR2: MGHRA and YSYEKL. The CDR3 protein is CASSDTGAGANVLTF. CDR3 nucleotide sequence: TGCGCCAGCAGCGATACCGGGGCTGGGGCCAACGTCCTGACTTTC.

The chain joins TRBV5-4 to TRBJ2-1; TRBD2 matches 7 bases. V was clipped by 4 bases and J by 3 bases; unmatched bases: 4. CDR1 is SGHNT and CDR2 is YYREEE in the germline V gene (reference sequence). The CDR3 has 14 residues. CDR3 coding DNA: TGTGCCAGCAGCCTCAGCGGGAACTACAATGAGCAGTTCTTC. Residues: CASSLSGNYNEQFF.

DNA of the CDR3: TGTGCCAGCAGCGTCCAGGGGGGGAATCACAACGGCTACACCTTC. This gives the protein CASSVQGGNHNGYTF. The V and J genes are TRBV9 and TRBJ1-2, with 7 bases lining up with TRBD1. Germline V CDR1 and CDR2: SGDLS, YYNGEE. V shed 2 bases, J shed 8 bases, and the junction held 12 bases outside the gene matches. The CDR3 is 15 amino acids.

The rearrangement joins TRBV5-5 to TRBJ2-1, with D perhaps being TRBD1 or TRBD2 (5 bases each). V was trimmed by 4 bases and J by 7 bases, leaving 15 bases between them. CDR3 size: 14 residues. Germline V gene data show CDR1 as SGHKS and CDR2 as YYEKEE (reference sequence). CDR3 in DNA: TGTGCCAGCAGCCTCTGGGGGTCTCTAAATGAGCAGTTCTTC. This encodes CASSLWGSLNEQFF.

V and J are TRBV11-2 and TRBJ1-2; the D is unclear. The CDR3 spans 16 residues. CDR1 is SGHAT and CDR2 is FQNNGV in the germline V gene. With 4 bases removed from V and 2 bases from J, the gap between germline ends came to 17 bases. In nucleotides, the CDR3 is TGTGCCAGCAGCTCTCTGGCAGGATGGGTAAACTATGGCTACACCTTC. Translating it yields CASSSLAGWVNYGYTF. Drawing the rest from reference TRBV11-2 and TRBJ1-2, the complete variable domain is EAGVAQSPRYKIIEKRQSVAFWCNPISGHATLYWYQQILGQGPKLLIQFQNNGVVDDSQLPKDRFSAERLKGVDSTLKIQPAKLEDSAVYLCASSSLAGWVNYGYTFGSGTRLTVV.

This rearrangement joins TRBV5-1 to TRBJ2-6, with a possible D match to TRBD1 (6 bases). In germline, CDR1 is SGHRS, CDR2 YFSETQ. This CDR3 has 15 amino acids. Deletions cut 4 bases from V and 2 bases from J, with 10 bases between. This CDR3 reads CASSHRDPGANVLTF. In nucleotides, the CDR3 is TGCGCCAGCAGCCACAGGGACCCTGGGGCCAACGTCCTGACTTTC. The complete variable domain, with remaining parts taken from reference TRBV5-1 and TRBJ2-6, reads KAGVTQTPRYLIKTRGQQVTLSCSPISGHRSVSWYQQTPGQGLQFLFEYFSETQRNKGNFPGRFSGRQFSNSRSEMNVSTLELGDSALYLCASSHRDPGANVLTFGAGSRLTVL.

The chain has TRBV5-4 and TRBJ1-2; D is ambiguous. Germline V gives CDR1 SGHNT, CDR2 YYREEE (reference sequence). CDR3 length equals 15 residues. V shed 0 bases and J shed 0 bases, with 9 bases lying between them. The CDR3 here is CASSLDRPSNYGYTF. CDR3 nucleotides: TGTGCCAGCAGCTTGGACAGACCCTCTAACTATGGCTACACCTTC.

The rearrangement links TRBV28 to TRBJ2-7; D might be TRBD2 (6 bases). This CDR3 is 14 amino acids long. Germline CDR1 is MDHEN and CDR2 is SYDVKM. V lost 9 bases to trimming and J lost 0 bases, with 15 bases between them. The CDR3 sequence is CASWAGPHSYEQYF. For the CDR3, the DNA is TGTGCCAGTTGGGCGGGACCACACTCCTACGAGCAGTACTTC. The entire variable domain, with the rest obtained from reference TRBV28 and TRBJ2-7, is as follows: DVKVTQSSRYLVKRTGEKVFLECVQDMDHENMFWYRQDPGLGLRLIYFSYDVKMKEKGDIPEGYSVSREKKERFSLILESASTNQTSMYLCASWAGPHSYEQYFGPGTRLTVT.

This clone was detected a few times. The gene calls are TRBV6-1 and TRBJ1-6, with D maybe TRBD1 (5 bases). The CDR3 has 16 amino acids. Germline assignment: CDR1 MNHNS and CDR2 SASEGT. Trimming left V 1 base short and J 0 bases short, with 7 bases between. The CDR3 is CASSEGGNSYNSPLHF. CDR3 coding DNA: TGTGCCAGCAGTGAAGGGGGGAACTCCTATAATTCACCCCTCCACTTT.

The chain joins TRBV30 to TRBJ1-1; no clear D gene. The CDR3 loop spans 13 amino acids. Germline V gene data show CDR1 as GTSNPN and CDR2 as SVGIG (reference sequence). With 5 bases removed from V and 5 bases from J, the gap between germline ends came to 15 bases. The CDR3 spells CAWSWRASTEAFF. For the CDR3, the DNA is TGTGCCTGGTCATGGAGGGCGAGTACTGAAGCTTTCTTT.

This clone has just one count. The CDR3 nucleotides read TGTGCCAGCAGTGACTCTAGCGGGGGGGCCAATGAGCAGTTCTTC. Amino acid sequence: CASSDSSGGANEQFF. The chain is built from TRBV6-4 and TRBJ2-1; 11 bases are a match to TRBD2. Germline-derived CDR1 and CDR2 are MRHNA and SNTAGT. The junction had 1 base not matched to a gene; V was cut back by 0 bases and J by 6 bases. CDR3 size: 15 residues.

Notes on this clone: Within the sample, other DNA sequences also encode this same CDR3. V usage is TRBV18 and J usage is TRBJ2-7; D remains ambiguous. The CDR3 has 12 amino acids. Germline V gene data show CDR1 as KGHSH and CDR2 as LQKENI. V lost 5 bases and J 1 base, leaving 6 bases between the germline ends. The CDR3 loop reads CASSSASYEQYF. The CDR3 DNA is TGTGCCAGCTCATCCGCTTCCTACGAGCAGTACTTC.

V usage is TRBV7-3 and J usage is TRBJ1-2, with D possibly matching TRBD1 (6 bases). CDR3 length: 13 residues. Germline V gene sequence: CDR1 SGHTA, CDR2 FQGTGA. V lost 5 bases, J lost 8 bases, and 15 bases lay in between. The CDR3, as DNA: TGTGCCAGCAGCCCCCAACAGGGTTGGGGCTACACCTTC. It translates to CASSPQQGWGYTF.

The count of this clone is one. The chain has TRBV19 and TRBJ1-1; D remains ambiguous. This CDR3 region has 13 residues. Germline CDR1 reads LNHDA; CDR2 reads SQIVND (reference sequence). The ends were cut back, 2 bases at V and 3 bases at J, with 7 bases in the middle. The chain's CDR3 is CASSITGYTEAFF. In DNA, the CDR3 is TGTGCCAGTAGTATAACGGGATACACTGAAGCTTTCTTT.

The chain couples TRBV6-5 to TRBJ2-7, with TRBD1 matching over 9 bases. This CDR3 is 15 amino acids long. The V gene's germline CDR1 is MNHEY and CDR2 SVGAGI. The V gene end was trimmed by 6 bases and the J gene end by 4 bases; junction bases not matched to a gene: 10. CDR3 in DNA: TGTGCCAGCAGAAAATCGGGACAGGGTTCATACGAGCAGTACTTC. It yields the protein CASRKSGQGSYEQYF.

V usage is TRBV7-2 and J usage is TRBJ2-1, with TRBD2 identical over 9 bases. The CDR3 runs to 17 residues. V lost 5 bases and J lost 7; bases outside the gene matches: 15. CDR1 and CDR2 from the germline V gene are SGHTA and FQGNSA. The CDR3 loop is CASSPFLSRGGLNEQFF. The DNA for the CDR3 is TGTGCCAGCAGCCCTTTTTTGTCGCGGGGGGGCTTAAATGAGCAGTTCTTC.

V gene TRBV6-6 combines with J gene TRBJ2-7; D perhaps matches TRBD2 (5 bases). V dropped 6 bases and J dropped 0 bases, with 18 bases sitting between them. From germline, CDR1 is MNHNY and CDR2 SVGAGI (reference sequence). The CDR3 totals 16 residues. This chain's CDR3 is CASSRIGLSPSYEQYF. In nucleotides, the CDR3 is TGTGCCAGCAGCCGAATTGGACTCTCACCCTCCTACGAGCAGTACTTC.

The CDR3 region is CAWRGSGNTIYF. The DNA of the CDR3 is TGTGCCTGGAGGGGCTCTGGAAACACCATATATTTT. This chain links TRBV30 with TRBJ1-3, with unresolved D. Germline V CDR1 and CDR2: GTSNPN, SVGIG (reference sequence). V lost 3 bases, J lost 0 bases, and 3 bases lay in between. CDR3 length equals 12 residues.

J is TRBJ1-6 and V is TRBV25-1; D remains ambiguous. V was shortened by 7 bases and J by 6 bases, with 13 bases between the two germline ends. Germline V gene sequence: CDR1 MGHDK, CDR2 SYGVNS. CDR3 length: 14 amino acids. The DNA for the CDR3 is TGTGCCAGCACCCCGACGGGTTCTAATTCACCCCTCCACTTT. It yields the protein CASTPTGSNSPLHF.

V and J are TRBV3-1 (or the pseudogene TRBV3-2) and TRBJ1-1; a weak D match, TRBD1 (5 bases). V was clipped by 0 bases and J by 4 bases, with 9 bases between them. This CDR3 spans 14 amino acids. The germline gives CDR1 LGHDT, CDR2 YNNKEL (reference sequence). CDR3 bases: TGTGCCAGCAGCCAAGATTTGGGACCCACTGAAGCTTTCTTT. Protein product: CASSQDLGPTEAFF.

This chain connects TRBV4-1 to TRBJ1-2; no firm D call. The CDR3 extends over 16 amino acids. Germline V gene data show CDR1 as MGHRA and CDR2 as YSYEKL. With 0 bases removed from V and 3 bases from J, the gap between germline ends came to 14 bases. CDR3 in amino acids: CASSQEMWRLDYGYTF. The CDR3 nucleotides read TGCGCCAGCAGCCAAGAAATGTGGAGGCTTGACTATGGCTACACCTTC.